This TCR beta chain was obtained from a study of blood T cell repertoires in COVID-19 (dated by TCRdb to 2019 to 2021). Background for the entire study: Samples covering the acute and convalescent phases of COVID-19 were provided by collaborators in the United States, Italy and Spain. The prospective study material was composed of cDNA or gDNA derived from T cells, B-cell-depleted T cells, or PBMCs. Subjects who had been exposed to COVID-19, were actively infected with it, or had recovered from it provided the deeply sampled blood TCRbeta repertoires that made up the dataset. A freely available public database, intended as a resource for researchers studying the immune response to SARS-CoV-2, is where the repertoires were released. The samples were drawn from the first 160 participants of the ongoing ImmuneRACE study and from 1,254 subjects provided by 6 global collaborators. Nearly every sample came with metadata listing a de-identified subject ID, COVID-19 status, age in years and sex. Where HLA class I and class II types were available, the types were taken from metadata supplied by the sample provider, not from assay-based typing. Here is what the overall study found, with its caveats: Clinical and demographic metadata were provided uncurated, with the amount varying by source and participant.

Points on this clone: Its specific antigen is unknown. No base quality values were provided; no much bigger clone lies one nucleotide off.

The immunoSEQ Assay, a bias-controlled multiplex PCR, was used to amplify TCRbeta CDR3 regions from genomic DNA. The source study handled its data this way. The number of nucleated cells in each sample was estimated from the amplification of reference gene primers within the assay. Sequence reads were collapsed and filtered to measure the absolute abundance of every unique TCRbeta CDR3 rearrangement. For each sample, productive Simpson clonality was calculated as the square root of Simpson's diversity index over productive rearrangements. Held by TCRdb, this immuneACCESS table contains in-frame sequences only and omits some clones. Under half of the omission traces to an unresolved V gene where checked; the cause of the rest is unknown. The V and J calls and clone size come from that table; D and trimming were worked out from the DNA. This sample is represented by under 150,000 clones; around 89% of them were singletons. Of the sample, 1.2% falls within the top ten clones.

In the prospective study, participants were roughly 18 to 100 years old, resided in approximately 22 geographic areas of the United States, and were enrolled through a virtual design. To assign participants to cohorts, the prospective study relied on clinical history that participants themselves reported in a screening survey and a study questionnaire. Each participant in the prospective study had whole blood, serum and a nasopharyngeal or oropharyngeal swab collected by mobile phlebotomists. Over a roughly 2-month period, participants in the prospective study had the option of providing additional blood draws and questionnaires. Blood samples from the prospective study were shipped frozen or at room temperature prior to DNA extraction. Sequenced: PBMCs or T cells enriched from blood (not recorded which). The sequence was collected from a young woman with acute COVID-19.

The nucleotide sequence reads TGTGCCATCAGTGAGTCTGACAATAGGAATGAAAAACTGTTTTTT. Translation gives CAISESDNRNEKLFF. This receptor chain uses TRBV10-3 and TRBJ1-4, with the D gene uncertain. V lost 0 bases and J lost 5 bases; the stretch between them is 10 bases long. The germline V gene sets CDR1 to ENHRY and CDR2 to SYGVKD. The CDR3 goes from the cysteine to the phenylalanine over 15 residues. Only the CDR3 region is kept as DNA, spanning 45 bases read in frame from base 1.